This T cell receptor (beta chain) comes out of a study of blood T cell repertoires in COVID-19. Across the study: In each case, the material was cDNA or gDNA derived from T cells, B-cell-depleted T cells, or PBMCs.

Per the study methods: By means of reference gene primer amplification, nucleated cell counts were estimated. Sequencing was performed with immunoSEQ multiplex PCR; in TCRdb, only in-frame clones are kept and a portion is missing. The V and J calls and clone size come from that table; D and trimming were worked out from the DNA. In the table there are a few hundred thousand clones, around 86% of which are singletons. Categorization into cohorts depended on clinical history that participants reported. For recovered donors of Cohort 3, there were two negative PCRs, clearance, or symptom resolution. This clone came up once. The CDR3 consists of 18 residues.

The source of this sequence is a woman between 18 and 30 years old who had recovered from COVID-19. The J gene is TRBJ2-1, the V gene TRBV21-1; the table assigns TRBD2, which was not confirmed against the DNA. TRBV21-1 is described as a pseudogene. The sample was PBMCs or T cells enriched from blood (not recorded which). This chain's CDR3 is CASSRRLTTRSSYNEQFF. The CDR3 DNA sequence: TGTGCCAGCAGCCGACGGCTGACTACCCGGAGCTCCTACAATGAGCAGTTCTTC.